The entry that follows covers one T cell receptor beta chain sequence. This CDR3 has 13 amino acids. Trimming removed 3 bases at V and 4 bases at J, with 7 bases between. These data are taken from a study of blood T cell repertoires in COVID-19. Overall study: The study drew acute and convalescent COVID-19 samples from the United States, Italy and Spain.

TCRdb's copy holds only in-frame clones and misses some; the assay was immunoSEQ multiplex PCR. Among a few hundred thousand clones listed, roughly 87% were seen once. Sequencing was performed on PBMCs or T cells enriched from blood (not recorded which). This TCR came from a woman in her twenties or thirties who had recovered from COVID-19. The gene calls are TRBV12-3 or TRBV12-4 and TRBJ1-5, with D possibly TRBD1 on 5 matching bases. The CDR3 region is CASSFPGNQPQHF. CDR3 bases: TGTGCCAGCAGTTTTCCAGGGAATCAGCCCCAGCATTTT.